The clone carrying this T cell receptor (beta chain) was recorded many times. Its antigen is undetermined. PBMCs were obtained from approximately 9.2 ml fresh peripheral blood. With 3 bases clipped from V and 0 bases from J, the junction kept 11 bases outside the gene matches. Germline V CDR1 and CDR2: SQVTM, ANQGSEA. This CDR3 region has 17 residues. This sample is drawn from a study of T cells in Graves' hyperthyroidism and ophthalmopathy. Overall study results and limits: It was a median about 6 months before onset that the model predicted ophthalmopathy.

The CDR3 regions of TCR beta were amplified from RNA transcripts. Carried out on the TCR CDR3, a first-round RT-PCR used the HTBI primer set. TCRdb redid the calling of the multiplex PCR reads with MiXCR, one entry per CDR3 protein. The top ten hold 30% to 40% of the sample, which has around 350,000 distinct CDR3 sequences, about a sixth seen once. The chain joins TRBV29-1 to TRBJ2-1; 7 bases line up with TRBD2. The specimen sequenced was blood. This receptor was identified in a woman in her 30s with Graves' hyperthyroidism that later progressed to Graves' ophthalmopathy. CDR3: CSVDGSGSVSSYNEQFF. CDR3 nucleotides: TGCAGCGTTGATGGTAGCGGGTCCGTTAGCTCCTACAATGAGCAGTTCTTC.